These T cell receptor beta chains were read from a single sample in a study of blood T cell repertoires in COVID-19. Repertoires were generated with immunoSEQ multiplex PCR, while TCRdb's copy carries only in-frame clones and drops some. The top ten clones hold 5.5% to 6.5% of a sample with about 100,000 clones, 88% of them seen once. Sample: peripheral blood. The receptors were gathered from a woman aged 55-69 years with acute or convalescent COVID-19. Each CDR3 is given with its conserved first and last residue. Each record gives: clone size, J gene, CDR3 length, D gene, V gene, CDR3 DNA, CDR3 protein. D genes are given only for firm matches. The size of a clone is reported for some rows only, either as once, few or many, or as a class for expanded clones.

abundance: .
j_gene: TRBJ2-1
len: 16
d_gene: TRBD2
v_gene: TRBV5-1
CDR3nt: TGCGCCAGCAGCGAGGCTCCGGGACTAGCGGGGAATGAGCAGTTCTTC
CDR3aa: CASSEAPGLAGNEQFF

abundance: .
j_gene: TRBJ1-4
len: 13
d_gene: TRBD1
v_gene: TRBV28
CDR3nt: TGTGCCAGCTTAGACAGGGGGAATGAAAAACTGTTTTTT
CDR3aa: CASLDRGNEKLFF

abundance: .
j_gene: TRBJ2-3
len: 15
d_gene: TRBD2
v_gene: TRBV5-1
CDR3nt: TGCGCCAGCAGCGGCTGGACTAGCGGCACAGATACGCAGTATTTT
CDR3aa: CASSGWTSGTDTQYF

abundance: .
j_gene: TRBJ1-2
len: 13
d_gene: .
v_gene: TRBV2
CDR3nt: TGTGCCACCTCCACCCAGGGGAACTATGGCTACACCTTC
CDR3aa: CATSTQGNYGYTF

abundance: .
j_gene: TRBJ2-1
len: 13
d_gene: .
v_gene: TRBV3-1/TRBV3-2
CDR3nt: TGTGCCAGCAGCCTGACTGTCAGGGGTGAGCAGTTCTTC
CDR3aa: CASSLTVRGEQFF

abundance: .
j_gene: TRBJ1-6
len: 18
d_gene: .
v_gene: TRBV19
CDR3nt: TGTGCCAGTAACACAAACAGAAACCGGTACGATGAGAATTCACCCCTCCACTTT
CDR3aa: CASNTNRNRYDENSPLHF

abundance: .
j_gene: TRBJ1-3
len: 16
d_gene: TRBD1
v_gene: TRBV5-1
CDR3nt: TGCGCCAGCAGCTTGGAAGGGACAGAGTTCGGAAACACCATATATTTT
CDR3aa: CASSLEGTEFGNTIYF

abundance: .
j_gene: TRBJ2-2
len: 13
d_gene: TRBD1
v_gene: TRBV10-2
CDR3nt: TGCGCCAGCAGGGGACAGGCGGGCGGGGAGCTGTTTTTT
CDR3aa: CASRGQAGGELFF

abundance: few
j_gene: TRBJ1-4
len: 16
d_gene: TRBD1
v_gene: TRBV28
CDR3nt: TGTGCCAGCAGTTTAAATCCGGGACAGGGCATTAAGGAACTGTTTTTT
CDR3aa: CASSLNPGQGIKELFF

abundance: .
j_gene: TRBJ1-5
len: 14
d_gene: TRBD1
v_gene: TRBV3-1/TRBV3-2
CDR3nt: TGTGCCAGCAGCTTAGGACAGGGCGGTCAGCCCCAGCATTTT
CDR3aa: CASSLGQGGQPQHF

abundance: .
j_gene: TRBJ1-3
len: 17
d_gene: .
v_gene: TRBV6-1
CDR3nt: TGTGCCAGCAGTGAAGGGTTCGGCGGTCTCTCTGGAAACACCATATATTTT
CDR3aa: CASSEGFGGLSGNTIYF

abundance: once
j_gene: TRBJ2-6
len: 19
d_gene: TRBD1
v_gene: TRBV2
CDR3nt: TGTGCCAGCACCCCGAGGGCCGGGACAGGAGCCTCTGGGGCCAACGTCCTGACTTTC
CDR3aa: CASTPRAGTGASGANVLTF

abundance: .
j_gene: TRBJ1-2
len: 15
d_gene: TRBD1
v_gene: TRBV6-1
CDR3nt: TGTGCCAGCAGTGAAAGCTGGGACAGCCTCTATGGCTACACCTTC
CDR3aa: CASSESWDSLYGYTF

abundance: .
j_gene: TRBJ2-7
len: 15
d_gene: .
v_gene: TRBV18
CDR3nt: TGTGCCAGCTCACCACCGGCAGGCGGAGGTTACGAGCAGTACTTC
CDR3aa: CASSPPAGGGYEQYF

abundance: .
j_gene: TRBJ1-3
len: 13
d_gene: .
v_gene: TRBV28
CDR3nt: TGTGCCAGCACCTCCGGGTCAGTGAGCACCATATATTTT
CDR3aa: CASTSGSVSTIYF

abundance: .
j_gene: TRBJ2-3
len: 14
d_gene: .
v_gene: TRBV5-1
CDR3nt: TGCGCCAGCAGCTTGCCTAGCCTGGCAGATACGCAGTATTTT
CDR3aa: CASSLPSLADTQYF

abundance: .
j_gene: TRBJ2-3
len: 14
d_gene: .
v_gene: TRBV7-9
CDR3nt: TGTGCCAGCAGCTTAGGGGCGTTCACAGATACGCAGTATTTT
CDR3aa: CASSLGAFTDTQYF

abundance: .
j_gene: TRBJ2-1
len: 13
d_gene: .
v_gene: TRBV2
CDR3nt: TGTGCCGGAGAGGACGGGGGATTGGATGAGCAGTTCTTC
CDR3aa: CAGEDGGLDEQFF

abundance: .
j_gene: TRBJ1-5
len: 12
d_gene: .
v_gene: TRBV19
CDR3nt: TGTGCCAGTACGCGGGAGAATCAGCCCCAGCATTTT
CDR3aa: CASTRENQPQHF

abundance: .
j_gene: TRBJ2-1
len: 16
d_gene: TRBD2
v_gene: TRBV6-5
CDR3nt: TGTGCCAGCAGTTTACTAGCGGGAGGGCGAGGCAATGAGCAGTTCTTC
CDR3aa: CASSLLAGGRGNEQFF

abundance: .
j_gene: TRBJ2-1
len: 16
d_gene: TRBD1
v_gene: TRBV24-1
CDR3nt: TGTGCCACCAGTGATGTGAGGGGACAGGGGGTAAATGAGCAGTTCTTC
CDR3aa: CATSDVRGQGVNEQFF

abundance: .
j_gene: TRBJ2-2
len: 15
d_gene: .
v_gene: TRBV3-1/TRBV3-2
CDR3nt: TGTGCCAGCAGCCAAGGCGCAGGGGGGATTGGGGAGCTGTTTTTT
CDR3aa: CASSQGAGGIGELFF

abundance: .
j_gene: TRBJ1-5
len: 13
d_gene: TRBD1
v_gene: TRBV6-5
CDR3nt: TGTGCCAGCAGGTTCGACAGGGCACAGCCCCAGCATTTT
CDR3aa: CASRFDRAQPQHF

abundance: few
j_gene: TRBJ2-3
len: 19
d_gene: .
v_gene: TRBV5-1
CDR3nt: TGCGCCAGCAAGGAAACAGGGGCGGCCCCGCCGGGGGACACAGATACGCAGTATTTT
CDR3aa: CASKETGAAPPGDTDTQYF

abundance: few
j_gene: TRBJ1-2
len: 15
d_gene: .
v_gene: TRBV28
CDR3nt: TGTGCCAGCAGTTTATCCTACAGGGTAGGACGTGGCTACACCTTC
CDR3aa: CASSLSYRVGRGYTF

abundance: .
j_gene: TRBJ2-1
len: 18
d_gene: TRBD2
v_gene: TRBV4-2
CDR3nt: TGTGCCAGCAGCCAAGATGCCCTGACTAGCGCCTCCTACAATGAGCAGTTCTTC
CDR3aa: CASSQDALTSASYNEQFF